This T cell receptor beta chain was found in a study of beta chain features in type 1 diabetes. The germline V gene encodes CDR1 SGHTA and CDR2 FQGNSA. The length of the CDR3 is 15 residues. V was shortened by 5 bases and J by 0 bases, with 11 bases between the two germline ends. This clone was counted between two and nine times. What it recognizes is unknown. TCRB transcripts that were expressed got sequenced, as all of the isolated RNA had been reverse transcribed. There were about 3.57 million reads on average in the naive, central memory and regulatory T cell samples. TCRdb keeps only in-frame clones here, not all; method: immunoSEQ multiplex PCR. This table has about 350,000 clones, 15% to 20% appearing once. Overall study results and limits: TCRB CDR3s were moderately but significantly shorter in Type 1 diabetes patients in all four CD4+ subsets.

The sequence came from a woman between 18 and 29 years old in good health. Sequenced sample: naive CD4+ T cells from blood. The chain links TRBV7-2 to TRBJ2-1; D uncertain. In nucleotides, the CDR3 is TGTGCCAGCAGCCGTGATTGGAGCTCCTACAATGAGCAGTTCTTC. This encodes CASSRDWSSYNEQFF. The full variable domain, rest sourced from reference TRBV7-2 and TRBJ2-1, is GAGVSQSPSNKVTEKGKDVELRCDPISGHTALYWYRQSLGQGLEFLIYFQGNSAPDKSGLPSDRFSAERTGGSVSTLTIQRTQQEDSAVYLCASSRDWSSYNEQFFGPGTRLTVL.